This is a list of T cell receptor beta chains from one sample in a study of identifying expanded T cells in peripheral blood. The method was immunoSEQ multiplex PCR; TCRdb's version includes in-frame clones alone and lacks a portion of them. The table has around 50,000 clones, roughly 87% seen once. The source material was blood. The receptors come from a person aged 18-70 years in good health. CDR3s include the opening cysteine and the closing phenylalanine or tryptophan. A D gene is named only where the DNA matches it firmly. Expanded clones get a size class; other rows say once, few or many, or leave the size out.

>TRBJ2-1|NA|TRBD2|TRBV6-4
CASLAGYNEQFF
TGTGCCAGTTTAGCGGGTTACAATGAGCAGTTCTTC
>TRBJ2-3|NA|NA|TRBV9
CASSVGEDTQYF
TGTGCCAGCAGCGTAGGGGAAGATACGCAGTATTTT
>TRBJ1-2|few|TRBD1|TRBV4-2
CASSQSDRGEDGYTF
TGTGCCAGCAGCCAATCGGACAGGGGCGAGGATGGCTACACCTTC
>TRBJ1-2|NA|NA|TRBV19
CASSIQGGYTF
TGTGCCAGTAGTATTCAGGGTGGCTACACCTTC
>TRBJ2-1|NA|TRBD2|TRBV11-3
CASSLMGLADNEQFF
TGTGCCAGCAGCTTAATGGGGCTAGCGGACAATGAGCAGTTCTTC
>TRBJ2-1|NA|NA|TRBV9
CASSVSGVLGNEQFF
TGTGCCAGCAGCGTATCAGGAGTTCTGGGCAATGAGCAGTTCTTC
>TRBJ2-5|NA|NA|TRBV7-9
CASSFPRLGETQYF
TGTGCCAGCAGCTTTCCGAGGCTCGGAGAGACCCAGTACTTC
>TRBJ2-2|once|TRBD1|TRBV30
CAQNEGARTGELFF
TGTGCCCAGAACGAGGGGGCGCGCACCGGGGAGCTGTTTTTT
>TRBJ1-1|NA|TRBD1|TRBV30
CAWDRALEMNTEAFF
TGTGCCTGGGACAGGGCTTTAGAGATGAACACTGAAGCTTTCTTT
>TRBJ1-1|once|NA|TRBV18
CASSPPGELGLEAFF
TGTGCCAGCTCACCACCAGGCGAACTTGGGCTTGAAGCTTTCTTT
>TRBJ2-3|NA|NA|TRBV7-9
CASSLEGRAPADTQYF
TGTGCCAGCAGCCTAGAGGGTAGGGCCCCAGCAGATACGCAGTATTTT
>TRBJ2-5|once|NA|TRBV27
CASSGLPGKETQYF
TGTGCCAGCTCTGGGCTTCCCGGGAAGGAGACCCAGTACTTC
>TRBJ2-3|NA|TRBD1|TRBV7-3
CASAPGTGDVDTQYF
TGTGCCAGCGCCCCCGGGACAGGGGATGTAGATACGCAGTATTTT
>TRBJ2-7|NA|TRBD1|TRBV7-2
CASSSDRGDFEQYF
TGTGCCAGCAGCTCCGACAGGGGGGATTTCGAGCAGTACTTC
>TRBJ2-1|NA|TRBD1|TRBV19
CASRSRGRGDNEQFF
TGTGCCAGTCGGAGCAGGGGGCGGGGAGACAATGAGCAGTTCTTC
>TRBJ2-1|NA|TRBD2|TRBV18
CASSPQRTRSTGVF
TGTGCCAGCTCACCCCAGAGGACTAGATCGACGGGTGTCTTC
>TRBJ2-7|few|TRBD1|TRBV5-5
CASRAWGQKQYF
TGTGCCAGCCGAGCTTGGGGACAGAAGCAGTACTTC
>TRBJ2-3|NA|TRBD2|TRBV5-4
CASSGEAGYSTDTQYF
TGTGCCAGCAGCGGGGAAGCGGGATATAGCACAGATACGCAGTATTTT